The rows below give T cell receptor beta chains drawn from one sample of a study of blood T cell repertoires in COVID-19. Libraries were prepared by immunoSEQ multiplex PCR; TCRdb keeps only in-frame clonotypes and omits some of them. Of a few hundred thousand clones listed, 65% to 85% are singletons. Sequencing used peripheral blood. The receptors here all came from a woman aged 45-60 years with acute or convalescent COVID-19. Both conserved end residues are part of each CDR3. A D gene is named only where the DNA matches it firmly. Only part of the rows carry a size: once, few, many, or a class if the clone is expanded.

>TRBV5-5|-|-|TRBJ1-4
TGTGCCAGCAGCCTAAACCATGCGGCTAATGAAAAACTGTTTTTT
CASSLNHAANEKLFF
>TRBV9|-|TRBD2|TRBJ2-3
TGTGCCAGCAGCGTAGGACTAGCGGGAGGCCATAGCACAGATACGCAGTATTTT
CASSVGLAGGHSTDTQYF
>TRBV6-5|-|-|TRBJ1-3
TGTGCCAGCCTCCCCAGGGACTCTGGAAACACCATATATTTT
CASLPRDSGNTIYF
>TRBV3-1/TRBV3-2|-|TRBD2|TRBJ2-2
TGTGCCAGCAGCCTCGTAGCGGGAGACATCACCGGGGAGCTGTTTTTT
CASSLVAGDITGELFF
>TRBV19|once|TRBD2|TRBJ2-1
TGTGCCAGTAAACGCACTAGCGGGAAGGTGGGTAATGAGCAGTTCTTC
CASKRTSGKVGNEQFF
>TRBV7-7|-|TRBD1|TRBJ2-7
TGTGCCAGCAGCTTAGATACCGGGACAGGGATTTACGAGCAGTACTTC
CASSLDTGTGIYEQYF
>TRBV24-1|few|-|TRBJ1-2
TGTGCCACCAGTGATTTGAGAAACTTCCCTTACCGTGGCTATGGCTACACCTTC
CATSDLRNFPYRGYGYTF
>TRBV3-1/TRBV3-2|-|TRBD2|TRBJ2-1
TGTGCCAGCAGCCATCCCGGCCGGGGGACTAGCGGGGTGATTCAGCAGTTCTTC
CASSHPGRGTSGVIQQFF
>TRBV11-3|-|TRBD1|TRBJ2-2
TGTGCCAGCAGCTTAGCCCCGGGACAGGGATTCACCGGGGAGCTGTTTTTT
CASSLAPGQGFTGELFF
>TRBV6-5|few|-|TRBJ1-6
TGTGCCAGCAGTTACTCCGGGAGGGGAGGCGGTTCACCCCTCCACTTT
CASSYSGRGGGSPLHF
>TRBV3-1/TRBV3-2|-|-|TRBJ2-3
TGTGCCAGCAGCCCCTCGGGCGGGGCTGGCACAGATACGCAGTATTTT
CASSPSGGAGTDTQYF
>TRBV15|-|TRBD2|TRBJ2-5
TGTGCCACCAGCAGAGATTCGACCGGACTAGCGGACCAAGAGACCCAGTACTTC
CATSRDSTGLADQETQYF
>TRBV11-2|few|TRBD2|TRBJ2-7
TGTGCCAGCAGCTTTAGGCGGGAGAATTCCTACGAGCAGTACTTC
CASSFRRENSYEQYF
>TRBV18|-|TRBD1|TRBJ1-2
TGTGCCAGCTCACCAGTGACAGGGGGCGGTGGCTACACCTTC
CASSPVTGGGGYTF
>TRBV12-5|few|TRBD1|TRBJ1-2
TGTGCTAGTGGTTCCACAGGGGTCTATGGCTACACCTTC
CASGSTGVYGYTF
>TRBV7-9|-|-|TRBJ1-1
TGTGCCAGCAGCTTAGTGCAGGACTCTGAAGCTTTCTTT
CASSLVQDSEAFF
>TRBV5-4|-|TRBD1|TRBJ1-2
TGTGCCAGCAGCTTGGAGAGGACAGGGAACTATGGCTACACCTTC
CASSLERTGNYGYTF
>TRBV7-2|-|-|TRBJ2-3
TGTGCCAGCAGCTTGAATAGCGGCATTAGCACAGATACGCAGTATTTT
CASSLNSGISTDTQYF
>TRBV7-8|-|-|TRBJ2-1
TGTGCCAGCAGCATCGGGACTCGGAGGGAGCAGTTCTTC
CASSIGTRREQFF
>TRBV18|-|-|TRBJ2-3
TGTGCCAGCTCACCACGCCAGGGCTCAGGAGATACGCAGTATTTT
CASSPRQGSGDTQYF
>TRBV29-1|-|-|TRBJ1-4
TGCAGCGTTGAAGAGACGTCCGGGGAAAAACTGTTTTTT
CSVEETSGEKLFF
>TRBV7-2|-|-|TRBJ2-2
TGTGCCAGCAGCCCCCAGGGGTACACCGGGGAGCTGTTTTTT
CASSPQGYTGELFF
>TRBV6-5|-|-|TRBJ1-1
TGTGCCAGCAGTTCCACAGGGAACACTGAAGCTTTCTTT
CASSSTGNTEAFF
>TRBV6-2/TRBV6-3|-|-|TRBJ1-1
TGTGCCAGCAGTTACTCCCCACACACCACTGAAGCTTTCTTT
CASSYSPHTTEAFF
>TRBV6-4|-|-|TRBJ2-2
TGTGCCAGCATCGGGTTCACCGGGGAGCTGTTTTTT
CASIGFTGELFF
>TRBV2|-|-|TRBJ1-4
TGTGCCAGCATGCTGGGACAAAATGCTCAAAAACTGTTTTTT
CASMLGQNAQKLFF
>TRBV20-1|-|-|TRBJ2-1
TGCAGTGCTGAGGACTTATCCGAGCAGTTCTTC
CSAEDLSEQFF
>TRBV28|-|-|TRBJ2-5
TGTGCCAGCAGTTCTCCCCCCGGGGGGCCCGATGACCAGTACTTC
CASSSPPGGPDDQYF
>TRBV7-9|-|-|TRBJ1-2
TGTGCCAGCAGCCCCAAAGGGGCCTATGGCTACACCTTC
CASSPKGAYGYTF
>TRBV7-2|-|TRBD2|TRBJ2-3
TGTGCCAGCAGCTCAGTAGCGGGAGCTCGGGCAGATACGCAGTATTTT
CASSSVAGARADTQYF
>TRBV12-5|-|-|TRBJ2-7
TGTGCTAGTGGTTCAAACTACGAGCAGTACTTC
CASGSNYEQYF
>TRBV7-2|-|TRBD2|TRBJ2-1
TGTGCCAGCAGCTTAGTAGCGGGACCCGGAACCAATGAGCAGTTCTTC
CASSLVAGPGTNEQFF
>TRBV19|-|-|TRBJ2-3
TGTGCCAGTAGTATAGGTGACGGAGTTTATACGCAGTATTTT
CASSIGDGVYTQYF
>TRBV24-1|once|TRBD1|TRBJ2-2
TGTGCCACCAGTGAGCCCGGGACAGGGCTGAACACCGGGGAGCTGTTTTTT
CATSEPGTGLNTGELFF
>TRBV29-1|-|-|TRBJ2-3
TGCAGCGTTGAAGCGGGCGGGAGCACAGATACGCAGTATTTT
CSVEAGGSTDTQYF
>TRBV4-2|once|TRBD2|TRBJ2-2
TGTGCCAGCAGCCAAGGACTAGCGGGAGTTCACACCGGGGAGCTGTTTTTT
CASSQGLAGVHTGELFF
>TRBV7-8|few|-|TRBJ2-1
TGTGCCAGCAGCTTAGGGGACACTACGTTCTTC
CASSLGDTTFF
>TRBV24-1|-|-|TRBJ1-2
TGTGCCATCAACGACGGAGCGCGGGGCTACACCTTC
CAINDGARGYTF
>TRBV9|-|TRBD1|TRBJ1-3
TGTGCCAGCAGCTACGGACAGGGAATTGGAAACACCATATATTTT
CASSYGQGIGNTIYF
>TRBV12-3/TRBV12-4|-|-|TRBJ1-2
TGTGCCAGCAGGATCCGGGGGAGCTATGGCTACACCTTC
CASRIRGSYGYTF
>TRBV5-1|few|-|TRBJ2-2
TGCGCCAGCAGCTTGGATGGGCTGAACACCGGGGAGCTGTTTTTT
CASSLDGLNTGELFF
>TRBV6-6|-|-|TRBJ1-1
TGTGCCAGCCATGAAAACAGTTACACTGAAGCTTTCTTT
CASHENSYTEAFF
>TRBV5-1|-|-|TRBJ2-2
TGCGCCAGCAGCTCAATAGCGGCGGGAACCGGGGAGCTGTTTTTT
CASSSIAAGTGELFF
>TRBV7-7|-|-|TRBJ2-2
TGTGCCAGCAGTCGGGACTCGTTCAGAGGCGGGGAGCTGTTTTTT
CASSRDSFRGGELFF
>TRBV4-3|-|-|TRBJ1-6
TGCGCCAGCAGCCAAGGGCGGGACGGCCCCCTCCACTTT
CASSQGRDGPLHF
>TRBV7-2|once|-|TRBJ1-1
TGTGCCAGCAGCTTACGGAGGGCAGGGTTGAACACTGAAGCTTTCTTT
CASSLRRAGLNTEAFF
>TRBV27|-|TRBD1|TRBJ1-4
TGTGCCAGCAGTCCCGGACAGGGTAGGGAAAAACTGTTTTTT
CASSPGQGREKLFF
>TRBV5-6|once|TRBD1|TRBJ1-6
TGTGCCAGCAGCTCGGGACAGGCCAATTCACCCCTCCACTTT
CASSSGQANSPLHF
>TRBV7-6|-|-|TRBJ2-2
TGTGCCAGCACCTTAGTTGGGCCCGGGGAGCTGTTTTTT
CASTLVGPGELFF
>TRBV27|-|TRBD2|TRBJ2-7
TGTGCCAGCAGTGCCAGGGGACTAGCGGTGCAGTACTTC
CASSARGLAVQYF
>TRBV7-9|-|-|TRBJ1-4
TGTGCCAGCAGCGACCAGGGGTCTAATGAAAAACTGTTTTTT
CASSDQGSNEKLFF
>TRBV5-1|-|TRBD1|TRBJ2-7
TGCGCCAGCAGCTTGGGACAGGGGGCATACGAGCAGTACTTC
CASSLGQGAYEQYF
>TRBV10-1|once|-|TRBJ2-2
TGCGCCAGCAGTGAGTCGGCAGGGCCCACCGGGGAGCTGTTTTTT
CASSESAGPTGELFF